This TCR beta chain was obtained from a study of persistence of HIV-infected CD4 T cells. The overall study: Median time on suppressive ART was less than nine years. The study, taken as a whole, reports: Compared with CD3/CD28-stimulated cells, CMV- and Gag-responding cells showed lower TCRbeta richness.

The germline gives CDR1 LNHDA, CDR2 SQIVND (reference sequence). The CDR3 is 15 amino acids. V shed 5 bases and J shed 5 bases, with 18 bases lying between them. The stimulus was an HIV-1 Gag 15-mer peptide pool, 0.9 to 1 ug/peptide/mL. CD40L/CD69 double-negative CD45RO-high memory CD4+ T cells were collected. Note on this clone: Its target is unknown.

This was the immunoSEQ version 4 assay in survey mode. Here immunoSEQ multiplex PCR was the method, and the copy in TCRdb shows in-frame clones only, minus some. This repertoire shows approximately 35,000 clones, around four fifths found once; its top ten account for around 0.97%. The chain is built from TRBV19 and TRBJ1-1; TRBD1 might be the D (6 bases). The clonotype comes from an adult with HIV. The donor label of this sample is uncertain. The material sequenced was cultured CD4+ T cells from PBMCs, taken from a patient who received antiretroviral therapy. This CDR3 is CASSGQGHTRTEAFF. In DNA, the CDR3 is TGTGCCAGTAGTGGCCAGGGACATACGAGGACTGAAGCTTTCTTT.